Listed here are 10 T cell receptor beta chains from one sample, sequenced in a study of T cells in localized non-small cell lung cancer. Produced via immunoSEQ multiplex PCR; TCRdb's table is partial and in-frame only. Of under 5,000 clones in the sample, approximately 29% were seen once. This sample comprised lung tumor tissue, obtained before any cancer treatment. These TCRs come from a male donor aged 60 or over with stage III lung adenocarcinoma.

This clone occurred a few times. CDR3 amino acids: CASSPFRTSGNTEQYF. The CDR3 bases are TGTGCCAGCAGTCCCTTCCGGACTAGCGGGAACACCGAGCAGTACTTC. The chain carries TRBV6-8 and TRBJ2-7; 12 nucleotides align to TRBD2. The CDR3 has 16 residues. Germline V lookup: CDR1 MNHGY, CDR2 SAAAGT. The V gene end was trimmed by 5 bases and the J gene end by 6 bases; junction bases not matched to a gene: 11.

This chain connects TRBV9 to TRBJ2-7, with TRBD2 matching 11 bases. This CDR3 comprises 15 residues. CDR1 is SGDLS, CDR2 YYNGEE, per germline. The V and J ends lost 5 bases and 5 bases, in that order; junction bases with no gene match: 9. Here the CDR3 DNA reads TGTGCCAGCAGGAAGGGCCAACTAGCGGGAGACGAGCAGTACTTC. It yields the protein CASRKGQLAGDEQYF.

This chain connects TRBV23-1 to TRBJ2-7; no definite D call. TRBV23-1 is treated as an ORF (open reading frame) with a function not yet certain. The CDR3 totals 13 residues. Between the trimmed V and J ends, which lost 6 bases and 5 bases, there was a span of 14 bases. The CDR3 sequence: CASSHVSPNEQYF. CDR3 nucleotides: TGCGCCAGCAGCCACGTCTCCCCCAACGAGCAGTACTTC.

In its sample, this clone was seen a few times. The chain joins TRBV11-3 to TRBJ1-2, with 8 bases fitting TRBD1. This CDR3 has 16 residues. Germline CDR1 is SGHNT and CDR2 is YENEEA. Germline trimming cut 5 bases from V and 4 bases from J; bases unmatched to any gene: 12. The CDR3 region is CASSDPGQVESYGYTF. The DNA for the CDR3 is TGTGCCAGCAGCGACCCGGGACAGGTGGAGTCCTATGGCTACACCTTC.

In this sample, this clone turned up a few times. The chain carries TRBV9 and TRBJ2-7; a possible D gene is TRBD2 (5 bases). Between the trimmed V and J ends, which lost 7 bases and 1 base, there was a span of 21 bases. Germline CDR1 is SGDLS and CDR2 is YYNGEE. The CDR3 sequence is 16 residues long. The CDR3 bases are TGTGCCAGCTCCAGTAGCAGCAAGACGGGGTCCTACGAGCAGTACTTC. Amino acids: CASSSSSKTGSYEQYF.

This clone came up a few times. The chain carries TRBV6-8 and TRBJ2-7, with 9 bases matching TRBD1. The germline CDR1 and CDR2 sequences are MNHGY and SAAAGT. The V gene end was trimmed by 8 bases and the J gene end by 3 bases; junction bases not matched to a gene: 8. CDR3 size: 14 residues. In DNA form, the CDR3 reads TGTGCCAGCGGACGACAGGGGGGGATCTACGAGCAGTACTTC. It translates to CASGRQGGIYEQYF.

This clone was observed once. The V gene is TRBV29-1, the J gene TRBJ2-1; D is unclear. CDR3 length: 13 amino acids. The germline V gene has CDR1 SQVTM and CDR2 ANQGSEA. V was cut by 4 bases and J by 2 bases, with 9 bases left in between. As DNA, the CDR3 is TGCAGCGTTGGCGTTCCCCCCTACAATGAGCAGTTCTTC. Its translation: CSVGVPPYNEQFF.

This clone was seen a handful of times. The rearrangement joins TRBV11-3 to TRBJ2-7, with TRBD1 matching over 10 bases. From germline, CDR1 is SGHNT and CDR2 YENEEA. CDR3 size: 14 residues. Trimming cost V 6 bases and J 7 bases; bases outside gene matches: 9. DNA of the CDR3: TGTGCCAGCAGGCAGACAGGGGGCGTGGGTGAGCAGTACTTC. Amino acids: CASRQTGGVGEQYF.

This clone ranks as medium-sized. The chain combines TRBV11-3 with TRBJ2-7; tentatively, D is TRBD1 (6 bases). This CDR3 is built from 15 residues. V was trimmed by 5 bases and J by 3 bases, leaving 17 bases between them. CDR1 is SGHNT, CDR2 YENEEA, per germline. CDR3 protein: CASSRDGTKGYEQYF. The DNA for the CDR3 is TGTGCCAGCAGCCGCGACGGGACAAAGGGCTACGAGCAGTACTTC.

This clone was seen only a few times. The chain joins TRBV28 to TRBJ1-2; 9 bases align to TRBD1. The CDR3 length is 15 residues. Germline V gene data show CDR1 as MDHEN and CDR2 as SYDVKM. V was clipped by 5 bases and J by 4 bases; unmatched bases: 8. The CDR3 here is CASSQGTGTGYGYTF. The DNA of the CDR3 is TGTGCCAGCAGTCAAGGGACAGGGACTGGCTATGGCTACACCTTC.